This T cell receptor beta chain was documented in a study of post-analysis software for immune sequencing data. Whole-study findings and limits: Four or five TRBV segments, including TRBV5-6, TRBV5-1 and TRBV20-1, were more frequent in patients than controls.

Worth noting for this clonotype: Its antigen is unidentified.

Carried by the TCR beta cDNA libraries were unique molecular identifiers. TCRdb re-called the PCR reads through MiXCR, storing one row per CDR3 protein. The sample lists about 460,000 distinct CDR3 sequences, approximately 45% occurring once. The CDR3 covers 12 residues. Germline loops: CDR1 SGHKS, CDR2 YYEKEE (reference sequence). V was cut by 3 bases and J by 8 bases, with 9 bases left in between. The V and J genes are TRBV5-5 and TRBJ2-4; no definite D call. Material for sequencing was blood. This TCR was sampled from a girl aged 5-17 years with multiple sclerosis. The CDR3 DNA is TGTGCCAGCAGCTCTGATTTTGACATTCAGTACTTC. Protein sequence: CASSSDFDIQYF.